The present TCR beta chain was sequenced within a study of tumor and adjacent non-tumor tissue in lung cancer. Across the whole study: There were some 11 adenocarcinoma, 2 squamous cell carcinoma and 1 small cell lung cancer cases. Regarding the study as a whole: Significantly higher TCR diversity was found in tumor than normal lung.

This sample's RNA came from whole unsorted tissue. This CDR3 has 15 amino acids. Trimming at V came to 4 bases and at J to 0 bases, leaving 5 bases not matched to a gene. Germline V CDR1 and CDR2: MGHRA, YSYEKL. Three rounds of nested PCR, following a modified ARM-PCR protocol, produced the TCRbeta library. One entry per CDR3 protein results from TCRdb running MiXCR on the multiplex PCR reads. The sample consists of about 81,000 distinct CDR3 sequences, around 70% of them appearing once. Worth noting for this clonotype: Its target is unknown.

The sequence derives from a woman aged 40 to 50 with non-small cell lung cancer. Sequencing was done on a sample of lung tumor tissue. V and J are TRBV4-1 and TRBJ2-7, with 8 bases fitting TRBD2. The CDR3 region is CASSPSGGTSYEQYF. The CDR3 region has the DNA TGCGCCAGCAGCCCATCGGGGGGGACCTCCTACGAGCAGTACTTC.